This T cell receptor (beta chain) was identified in a study of T-cell memory formation after mild COVID-19. This CDR3 region has 14 residues. Germline V gene sequence: CDR1 MGHRA, CDR2 YSYEKL. Trimming stripped 0 bases from V and 6 bases from J, with 6 bases between. UMIs and sample barcodes were carried by the TCR alpha and TCR beta cDNA libraries that 5'RACE produced using constant-segment primers. From the 5' RACE reads, TCRdb called clonotypes with MiXCR, one entry per CDR3 protein. Of some 600,000 distinct CDR3 sequences in the sample, 15% to 20% were seen once. Points on this clonotype: Its antigen is not known.

Overall study results and limits: Researchers report contracting CD4+ clones mostly in CM and EM, with CD8+ clones in EMRA. Contracting clones from day 15 to 85 showed balanced CD4/CD8; later expanders favored CD4+.

The V gene is TRBV4-1, the J gene TRBJ1-6; no clear D gene. The sequencing sample was made of PBMCs or a T cell subset sorted from them (not recorded which). The clonotype was recovered from an adult woman who had mild COVID-19 (a few samples of this study predate the infection). Cell type and time point are not known. For the CDR3, the DNA is TGCGCCAGCAGCCAAGAGACCGTTAATTCACCCCTCCACTTT. This gives the protein CASSQETVNSPLHF.